A selection of T cell receptor beta chains follows, all from one sample in a study of T cell repertoires in cytomegalovirus infection. No antigen has been identified for these receptors. One entry per CDR3 protein, called by TCRdb with MiXCR from the reads. The table includes fewer than 1,000,000 distinct CDR3 sequences, around 31% detected once. The specimen comprised cultured CD8+ T cells from PBMCs, sampled from culture after CMV antigen stimulation. The origin of the receptors is a human donor in good health (CMV status not recorded). Some clones in this sample may be carry-over from other donors' samples. Each CDR3 is given with its conserved first and last residue. A D gene is named only where the DNA matches it firmly.

J,D,V,CDR3
TRBJ1-1,TRBD1,TRBV2,CASSPDRAEWTEAFF
TRBJ1-1,-,TRBV27,CASSSTALMNTEAFF
TRBJ2-1,-,TRBV10-2,CASSETQGPYNEQFF
TRBJ1-6,TRBD1,TRBV7-6,CASSPRTGENSPLHF
TRBJ2-3,-,TRBV7-2,CASSPPAGFTDTQYF
TRBJ2-2,-,TRBV7-3,CASSLTGGRTGELFF
TRBJ1-1,-,TRBV6-1,CASRKGRDAGNTEAFF
TRBJ2-3,TRBD2,TRBV4-2,CASSQAWRGGRSAQYF
TRBJ1-4,-,TRBV27,CASGFRRPNEKLFF
TRBJ1-3,TRBD1,TRBV5-5,CANTNSDRGYGNTIYF
TRBJ2-7,TRBD2,TRBV10-1,CASSDGRGAYEQYF
TRBJ1-1,-,TRBV6-1,CASRREAEAFF
TRBJ1-3,-,TRBV7-8,CASSPDISGNTIYF
TRBJ1-5,-,TRBV7-9,CASSLADSLNQPQHF
TRBJ2-1,-,TRBV7-2,CASSSGQLEQFF
TRBJ2-1,TRBD2,TRBV27,CASTPEAGRDNEQFF
TRBJ2-5,-,TRBV13,CASSLRTRIETQYF
TRBJ2-3,-,TRBV10-3,CAISEGFTDTQYF
TRBJ1-6,-,TRBV27,CASSFTGGSPLHF
TRBJ2-1,TRBD2,TRBV20-1,CSADSSGGPVNEQFF
TRBJ2-7,TRBD1,TRBV15,CATSRKGDRGPISSYEQYF
TRBJ2-5,-,TRBV7-3,CASSLTGSEETQYF
TRBJ1-1,-,TRBV18,CASSPPRQGMNTEAFF
TRBJ1-1,-,TRBV11-2,CASSLWDGLNSNTEAFF
TRBJ2-5,-,TRBV4-3,CASSQENYPQETQYF
TRBJ1-3,-,TRBV6-4,CASRLTSEDFSGNTIYF
TRBJ1-5,TRBD1,TRBV12-3/TRBV12-4,CASSLGSWQGAINQPQHF